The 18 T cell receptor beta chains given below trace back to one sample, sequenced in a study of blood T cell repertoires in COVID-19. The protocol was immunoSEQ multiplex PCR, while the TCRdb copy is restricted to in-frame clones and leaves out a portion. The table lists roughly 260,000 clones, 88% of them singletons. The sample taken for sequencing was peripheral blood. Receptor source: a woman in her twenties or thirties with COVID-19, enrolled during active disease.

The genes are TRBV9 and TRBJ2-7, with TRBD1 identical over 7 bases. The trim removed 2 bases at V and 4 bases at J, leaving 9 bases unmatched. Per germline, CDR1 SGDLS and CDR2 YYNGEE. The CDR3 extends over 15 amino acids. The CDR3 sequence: CASSVRTGLSYEQYF. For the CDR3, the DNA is TGTGCCAGCAGCGTCCGGACAGGTTTGTCTTACGAGCAGTACTTC. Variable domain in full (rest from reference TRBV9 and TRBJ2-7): DSGVTQTPKHLITATGQRVTLRCSPRSGDLSVYWYQQSLDQGLQFLIQYYNGEERAKGNILERFSAQQFPDLHSELNLSSLELGDSALYFCASSVRTGLSYEQYFGPGTRLTVT.

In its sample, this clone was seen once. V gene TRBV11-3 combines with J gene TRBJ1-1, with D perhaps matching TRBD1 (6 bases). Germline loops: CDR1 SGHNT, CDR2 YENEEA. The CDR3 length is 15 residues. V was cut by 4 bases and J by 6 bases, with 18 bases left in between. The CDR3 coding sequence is TGTGCCAGCAGCTCCAGGGGAAAAGTTCTTTCTGAAGCTTTCTTT. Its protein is CASSSRGKVLSEAFF.

CDR3 in amino acids: CASSPHGAETQYF. For the CDR3, the DNA is TGTGCCAGCAGCCCTCATGGGGCAGAGACCCAGTACTTC. The rearrangement links TRBV3-1 (or the pseudogene TRBV3-2) to TRBJ2-5; tentative D call: TRBD1 (5 bases). Between the trimmed V and J ends, which lost 4 bases and 4 bases, there was a span of 10 bases. This CDR3 is built from 13 residues. CDR1 and CDR2 from the germline V gene are LGHDT and YNNKEL (reference sequence).

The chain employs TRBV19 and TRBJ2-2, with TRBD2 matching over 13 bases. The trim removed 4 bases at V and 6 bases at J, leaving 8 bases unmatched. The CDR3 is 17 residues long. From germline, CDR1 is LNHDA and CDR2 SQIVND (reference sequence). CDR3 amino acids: CASSTDRLAGGSGELFF. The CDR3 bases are TGTGCCAGTAGTACCGACCGACTAGCGGGAGGCTCCGGGGAGCTGTTTTTT.

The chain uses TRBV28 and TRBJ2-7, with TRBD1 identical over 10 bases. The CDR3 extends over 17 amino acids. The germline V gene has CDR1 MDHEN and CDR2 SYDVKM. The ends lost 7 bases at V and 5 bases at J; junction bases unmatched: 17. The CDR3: CASIPPGTGAQIDEQYF. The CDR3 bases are TGTGCCAGCATCCCCCCCGGGACAGGGGCTCAGATCGACGAGCAGTACTTC.

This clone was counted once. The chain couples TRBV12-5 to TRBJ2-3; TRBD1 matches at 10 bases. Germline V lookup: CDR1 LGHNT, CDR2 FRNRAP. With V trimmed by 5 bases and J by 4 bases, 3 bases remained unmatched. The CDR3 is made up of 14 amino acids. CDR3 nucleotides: TGTGCTAGTGGTATGACAGGGGGCGCAGATACGCAGTATTTT. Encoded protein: CASGMTGGADTQYF.

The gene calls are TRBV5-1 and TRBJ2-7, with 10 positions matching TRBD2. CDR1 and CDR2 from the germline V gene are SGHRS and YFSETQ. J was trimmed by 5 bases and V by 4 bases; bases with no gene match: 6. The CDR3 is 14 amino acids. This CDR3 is CASSTGTSVHEQYF. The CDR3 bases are TGCGCCAGCAGCACCGGGACTAGCGTACACGAGCAGTACTTC.

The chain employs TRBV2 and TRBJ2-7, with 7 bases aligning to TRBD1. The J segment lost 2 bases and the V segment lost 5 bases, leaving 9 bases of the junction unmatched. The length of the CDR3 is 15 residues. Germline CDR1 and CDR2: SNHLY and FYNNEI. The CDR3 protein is CASSPRTGTTYEQYF. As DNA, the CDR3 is TGTGCCAGCAGTCCTCGGACAGGCACGACCTACGAGCAGTACTTC.

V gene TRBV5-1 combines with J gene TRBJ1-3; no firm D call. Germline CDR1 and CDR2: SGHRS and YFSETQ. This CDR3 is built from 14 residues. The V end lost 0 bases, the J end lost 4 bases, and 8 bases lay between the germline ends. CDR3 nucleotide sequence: TGCGCCAGCAGCTTGGACTCAAAAGGAAACACCATATATTTT. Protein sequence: CASSLDSKGNTIYF.

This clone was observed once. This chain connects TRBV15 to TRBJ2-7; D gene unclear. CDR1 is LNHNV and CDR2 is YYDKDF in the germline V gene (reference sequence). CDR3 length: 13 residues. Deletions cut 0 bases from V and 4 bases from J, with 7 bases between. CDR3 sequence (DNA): TGTGCCACCAGCAGAGATAGGCGGTACGAGCAGTACTTC. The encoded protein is CATSRDRRYEQYF.

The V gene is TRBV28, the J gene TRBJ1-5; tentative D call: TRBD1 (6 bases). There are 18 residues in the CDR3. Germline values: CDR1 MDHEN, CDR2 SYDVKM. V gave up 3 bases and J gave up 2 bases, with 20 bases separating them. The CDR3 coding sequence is TGTGCCAGCAGTTTTCGTGGGGACAAACCTGGCGGCAATCAGCCCCAGCATTTT. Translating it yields CASSFRGDKPGGNQPQHF.

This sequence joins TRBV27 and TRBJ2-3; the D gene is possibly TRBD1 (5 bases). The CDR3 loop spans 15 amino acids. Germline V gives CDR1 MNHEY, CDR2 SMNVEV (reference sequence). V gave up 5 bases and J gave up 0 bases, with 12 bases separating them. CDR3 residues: CASSPQTVSTDTQYF. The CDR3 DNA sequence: TGTGCCAGCAGTCCTCAGACAGTTAGCACAGATACGCAGTATTTT.

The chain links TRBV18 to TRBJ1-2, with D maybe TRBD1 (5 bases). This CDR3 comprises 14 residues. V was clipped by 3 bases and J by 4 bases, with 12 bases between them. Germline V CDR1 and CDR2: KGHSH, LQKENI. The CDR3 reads CASSPPQGLYGYTF. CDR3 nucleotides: TGTGCCAGCTCACCTCCCCAGGGACTCTATGGCTACACCTTC.

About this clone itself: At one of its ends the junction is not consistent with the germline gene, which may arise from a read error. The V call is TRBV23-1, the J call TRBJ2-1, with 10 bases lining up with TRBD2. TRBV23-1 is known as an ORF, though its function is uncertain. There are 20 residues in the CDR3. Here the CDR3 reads CATSQPAPPSGSITYNEQFF. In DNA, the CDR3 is TGCGCCACCAGTCAACCCGCCCCTCCTAGCGGGAGTATCACCTACAATGAGCAGTTCTTC.

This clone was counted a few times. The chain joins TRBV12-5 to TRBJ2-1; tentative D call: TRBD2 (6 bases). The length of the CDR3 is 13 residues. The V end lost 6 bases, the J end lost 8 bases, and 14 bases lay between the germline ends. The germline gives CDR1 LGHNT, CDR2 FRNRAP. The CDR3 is CASGTSQRYEQFF. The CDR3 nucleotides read TGTGCTAGTGGGACTAGTCAGCGGTATGAGCAGTTCTTC.

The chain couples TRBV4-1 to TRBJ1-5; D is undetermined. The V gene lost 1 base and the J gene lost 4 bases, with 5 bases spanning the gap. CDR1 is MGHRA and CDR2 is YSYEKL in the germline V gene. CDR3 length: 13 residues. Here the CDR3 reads CASSQAVNQPQHF. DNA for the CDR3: TGCGCCAGCAGCCAAGCGGTTAATCAGCCCCAGCATTTT.

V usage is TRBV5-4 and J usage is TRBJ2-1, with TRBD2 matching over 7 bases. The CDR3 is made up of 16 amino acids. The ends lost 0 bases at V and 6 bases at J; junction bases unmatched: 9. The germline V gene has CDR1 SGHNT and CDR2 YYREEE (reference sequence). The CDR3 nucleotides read TGTGCCAGCAGCTTGGCCCGGGGGAGGGCCGTCAATGAGCAGTTCTTC. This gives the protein CASSLARGRAVNEQFF. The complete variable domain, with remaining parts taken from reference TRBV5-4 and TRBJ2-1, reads ETGVTQSPTHLIKTRGQQVTLRCSSQSGHNTVSWYQQALGQGPQFIFQYYREEENGRGNFPPRFSGLQFPNYSSELNVNALELDDSALYLCASSLARGRAVNEQFFGPGTRLTVL.

Here the CDR3 DNA reads TGTGCCATCAGTTCCAACGTTGGGGAGACGAACACCGGGGAGCTGTTTTTT. Translation: CAISSNVGETNTGELFF. This rearrangement joins TRBV10-3 to TRBJ2-2, with D possibly matching TRBD2 (5 bases). V lost 5 bases and J 0 bases, leaving 16 bases between the germline ends. The germline V gene encodes CDR1 ENHRY and CDR2 SYGVKD. CDR3 size: 17 residues.